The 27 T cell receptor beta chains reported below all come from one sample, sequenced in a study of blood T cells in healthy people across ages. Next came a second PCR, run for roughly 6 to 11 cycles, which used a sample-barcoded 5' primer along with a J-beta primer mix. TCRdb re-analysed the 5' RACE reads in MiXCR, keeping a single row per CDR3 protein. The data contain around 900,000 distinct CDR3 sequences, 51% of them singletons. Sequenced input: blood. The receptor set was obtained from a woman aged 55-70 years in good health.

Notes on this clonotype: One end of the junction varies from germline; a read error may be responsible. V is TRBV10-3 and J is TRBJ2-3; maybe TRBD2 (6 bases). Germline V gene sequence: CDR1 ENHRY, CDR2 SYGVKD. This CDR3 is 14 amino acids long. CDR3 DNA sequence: TGTGCCACCAGTGATGGAAAGTTGGCGGGGACGCAGTATTTT. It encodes CATSDGKLAGTQYF.

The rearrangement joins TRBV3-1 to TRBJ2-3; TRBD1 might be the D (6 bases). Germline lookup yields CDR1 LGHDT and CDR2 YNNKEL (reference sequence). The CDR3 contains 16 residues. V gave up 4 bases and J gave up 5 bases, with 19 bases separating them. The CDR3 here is CASSPQQGHQVDTQYF. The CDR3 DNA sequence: TGTGCCAGCAGCCCACAACAGGGCCATCAGGTAGATACGCAGTATTTT.

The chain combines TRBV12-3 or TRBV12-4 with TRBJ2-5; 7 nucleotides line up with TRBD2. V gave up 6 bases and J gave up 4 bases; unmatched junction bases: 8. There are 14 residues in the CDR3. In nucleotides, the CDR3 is TGTGCCAGCAGGGCCGGGACTACCCCAGAGACCCAGTACTTC. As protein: CASRAGTTPETQYF.

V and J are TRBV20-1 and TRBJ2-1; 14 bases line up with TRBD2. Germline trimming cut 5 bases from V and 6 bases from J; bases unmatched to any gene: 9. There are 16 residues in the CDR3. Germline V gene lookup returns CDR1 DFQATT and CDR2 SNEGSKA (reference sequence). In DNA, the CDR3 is TGCAGTGCTCTGCTCGTGGGGACTAGCGGGAGCAATGAGCAGTTCTTC. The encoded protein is CSALLVGTSGSNEQFF.

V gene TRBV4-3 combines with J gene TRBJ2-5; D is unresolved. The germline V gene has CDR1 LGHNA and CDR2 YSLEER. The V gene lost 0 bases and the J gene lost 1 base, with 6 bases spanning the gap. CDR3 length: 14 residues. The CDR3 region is CASSQDWSQETQYF. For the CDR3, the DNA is TGCGCCAGCAGCCAAGATTGGTCCCAAGAGACCCAGTACTTC.

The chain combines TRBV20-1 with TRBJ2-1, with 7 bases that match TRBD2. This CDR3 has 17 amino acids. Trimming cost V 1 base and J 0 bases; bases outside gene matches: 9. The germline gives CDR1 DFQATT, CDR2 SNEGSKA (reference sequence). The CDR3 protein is CSARVLKSGGSYNEQFF. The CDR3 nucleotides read TGCAGTGCTAGAGTCCTAAAGTCGGGGGGCTCCTACAATGAGCAGTTCTTC.

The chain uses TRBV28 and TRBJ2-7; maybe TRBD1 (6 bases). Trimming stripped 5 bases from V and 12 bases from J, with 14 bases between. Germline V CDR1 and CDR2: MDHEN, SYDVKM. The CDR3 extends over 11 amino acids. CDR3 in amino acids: CASSRWRQVYF. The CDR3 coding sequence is TGTGCCAGCAGTCGTTGGAGACAGGTGTACTTC.

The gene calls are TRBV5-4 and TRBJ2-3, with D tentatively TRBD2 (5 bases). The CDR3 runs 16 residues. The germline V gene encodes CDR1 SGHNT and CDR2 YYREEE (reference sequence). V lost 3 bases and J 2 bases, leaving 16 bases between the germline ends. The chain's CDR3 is CASSYEAAQPTDTQYF. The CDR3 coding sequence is TGTGCCAGCAGCTACGAAGCGGCACAACCCACAGATACGCAGTATTTT. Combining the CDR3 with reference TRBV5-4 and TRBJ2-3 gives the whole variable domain ETGVTQSPTHLIKTRGQQVTLRCSSQSGHNTVSWYQQALGQGPQFIFQYYREEENGRGNFPPRFSGLQFPNYSSELNVNALELDDSALYLCASSYEAAQPTDTQYFGPGTRLTVL.

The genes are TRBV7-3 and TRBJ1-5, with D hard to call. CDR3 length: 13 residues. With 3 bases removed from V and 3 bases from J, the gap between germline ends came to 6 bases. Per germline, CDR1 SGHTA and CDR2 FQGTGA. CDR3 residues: CASSFRYNQPQHF. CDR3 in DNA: TGTGCCAGCAGCTTCCGGTACAATCAGCCCCAGCATTTT.

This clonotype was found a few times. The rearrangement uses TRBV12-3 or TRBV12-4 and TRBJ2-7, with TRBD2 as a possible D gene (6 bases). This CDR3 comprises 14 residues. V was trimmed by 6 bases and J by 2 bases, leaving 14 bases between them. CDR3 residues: CASSPGGPAYEQYF. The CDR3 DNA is TGTGCCAGCAGCCCAGGAGGGCCAGCCTACGAGCAGTACTTC.

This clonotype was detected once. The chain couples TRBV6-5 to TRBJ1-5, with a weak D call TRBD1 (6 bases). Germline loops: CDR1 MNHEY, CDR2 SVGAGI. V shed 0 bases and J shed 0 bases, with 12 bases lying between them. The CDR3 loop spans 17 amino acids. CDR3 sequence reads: CASSYSPQGYSNQPQHF. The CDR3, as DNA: TGTGCCAGCAGTTACTCGCCTCAGGGGTATAGCAATCAGCCCCAGCATTTT.

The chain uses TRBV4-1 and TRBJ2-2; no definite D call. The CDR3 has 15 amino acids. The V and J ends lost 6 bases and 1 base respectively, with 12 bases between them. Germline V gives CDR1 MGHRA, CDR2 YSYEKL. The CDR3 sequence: CASSAVDLNTGELFF. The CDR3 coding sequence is TGCGCCAGCAGTGCAGTGGATTTGAACACCGGGGAGCTGTTTTTT.

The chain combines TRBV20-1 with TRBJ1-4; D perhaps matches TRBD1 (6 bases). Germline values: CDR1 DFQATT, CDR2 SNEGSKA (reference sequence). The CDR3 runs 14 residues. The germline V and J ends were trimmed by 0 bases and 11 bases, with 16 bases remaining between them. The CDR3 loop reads CSARDERGLGKLFF. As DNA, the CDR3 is TGCAGTGCTAGAGATGAGAGGGGGTTGGGGAAACTGTTTTTT.

Written as DNA, the CDR3 is TGTGCCAGCAGCTTAGAGGGGGCAGTAGCTTCTCAAAACATTCAGTACTTC. Translation gives CASSLEGAVASQNIQYF. V and J are TRBV7-2 and TRBJ2-4; 7 positions match TRBD1. This CDR3 spans 17 amino acids. Germline values: CDR1 SGHTA, CDR2 FQGNSA. Trimming cost V 1 base and J 5 bases; bases outside gene matches: 11.

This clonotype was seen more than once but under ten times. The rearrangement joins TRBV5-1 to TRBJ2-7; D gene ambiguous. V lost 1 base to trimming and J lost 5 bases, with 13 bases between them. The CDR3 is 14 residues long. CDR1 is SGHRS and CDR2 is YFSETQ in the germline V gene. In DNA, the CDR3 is TGCGCCAGCAGCTTGATGGGCGCCTACAACGAGCAGTACTTC. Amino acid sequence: CASSLMGAYNEQYF.

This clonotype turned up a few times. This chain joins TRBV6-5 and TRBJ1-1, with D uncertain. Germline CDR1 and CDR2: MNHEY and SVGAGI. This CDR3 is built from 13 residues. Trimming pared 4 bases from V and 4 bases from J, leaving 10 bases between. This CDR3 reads CASSFQGVTEAFF. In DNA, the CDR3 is TGTGCCAGCAGTTTCCAAGGAGTCACTGAAGCTTTCTTT.

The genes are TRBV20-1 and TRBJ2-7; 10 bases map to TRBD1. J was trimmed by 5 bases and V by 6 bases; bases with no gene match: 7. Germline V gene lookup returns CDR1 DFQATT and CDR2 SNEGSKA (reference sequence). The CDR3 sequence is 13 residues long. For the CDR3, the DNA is TGCAGTGCGCCGGGACAGGGGAAGAACGAGCAGTACTTC. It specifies CSAPGQGKNEQYF.

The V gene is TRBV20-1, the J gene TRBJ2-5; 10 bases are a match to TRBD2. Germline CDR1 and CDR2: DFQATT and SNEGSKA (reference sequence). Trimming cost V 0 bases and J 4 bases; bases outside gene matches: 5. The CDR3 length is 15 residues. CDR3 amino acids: CSARDASGSGETQYF. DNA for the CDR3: TGCAGTGCTAGAGATGCTAGCGGGAGCGGAGAGACCCAGTACTTC.

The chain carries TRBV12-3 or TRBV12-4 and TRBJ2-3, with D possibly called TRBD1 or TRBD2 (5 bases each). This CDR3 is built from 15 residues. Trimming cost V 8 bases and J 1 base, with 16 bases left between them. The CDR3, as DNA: TGTGCCAGCGTAAGAGCCGGGACGGGCACAGATACGCAGTATTTT. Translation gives CASVRAGTGTDTQYF.

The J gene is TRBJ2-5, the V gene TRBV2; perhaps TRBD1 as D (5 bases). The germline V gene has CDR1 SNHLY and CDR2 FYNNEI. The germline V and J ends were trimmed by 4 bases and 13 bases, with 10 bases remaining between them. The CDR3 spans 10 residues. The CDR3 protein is CASSVRVMYF. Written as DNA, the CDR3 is TGTGCCAGCAGTGTCAGGGTGATGTACTTC.

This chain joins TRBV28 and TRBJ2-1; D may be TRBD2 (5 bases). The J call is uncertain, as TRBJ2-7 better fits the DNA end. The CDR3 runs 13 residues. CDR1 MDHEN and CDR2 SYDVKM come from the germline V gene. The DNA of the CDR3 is TGTGCCAGCACCGACACAGCCCGAGGGCCGCAGTACTTC. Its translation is CASTDTARGPQYF.

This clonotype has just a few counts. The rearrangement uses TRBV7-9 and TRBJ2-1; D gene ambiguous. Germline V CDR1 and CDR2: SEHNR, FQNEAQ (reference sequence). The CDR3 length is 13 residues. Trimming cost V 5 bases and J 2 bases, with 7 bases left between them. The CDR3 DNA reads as TGTGCCAGCAGCGCTGGGGCCTACAATGAGCAGTTCTTC. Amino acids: CASSAGAYNEQFF. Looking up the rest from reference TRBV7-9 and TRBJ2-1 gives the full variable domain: DTGVSQNPRHKITKRGQNVTFRCDPISEHNRLYWYRQTLGQGPEFLTYFQNEAQLEKSRLLSDRFSAERPKGSFSTLEIQRTEQGDSAMYLCASSAGAYNEQFFGPGTRLTVL.

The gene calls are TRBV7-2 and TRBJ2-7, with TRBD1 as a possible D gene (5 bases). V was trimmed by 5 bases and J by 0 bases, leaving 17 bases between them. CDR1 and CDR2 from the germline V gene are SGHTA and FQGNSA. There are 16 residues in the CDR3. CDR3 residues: CASSPLARQSSYEQYF. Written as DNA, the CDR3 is TGTGCCAGCAGCCCGCTGGCGCGACAGAGCTCCTACGAGCAGTACTTC.

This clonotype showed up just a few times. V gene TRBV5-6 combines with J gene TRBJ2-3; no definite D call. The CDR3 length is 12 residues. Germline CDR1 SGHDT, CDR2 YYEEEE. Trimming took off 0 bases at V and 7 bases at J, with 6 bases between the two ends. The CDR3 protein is CASSLGDNTQYF. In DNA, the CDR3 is TGTGCCAGCAGCTTGGGAGATAATACGCAGTATTTT.

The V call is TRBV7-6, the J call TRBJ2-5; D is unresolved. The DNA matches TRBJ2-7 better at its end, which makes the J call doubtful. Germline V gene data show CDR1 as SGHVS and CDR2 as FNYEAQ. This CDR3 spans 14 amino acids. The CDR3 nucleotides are TGTGCCAGCAACCCCGGGCCCTGGAGATACGAGCAGTACTTC. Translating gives CASNPGPWRYEQYF.

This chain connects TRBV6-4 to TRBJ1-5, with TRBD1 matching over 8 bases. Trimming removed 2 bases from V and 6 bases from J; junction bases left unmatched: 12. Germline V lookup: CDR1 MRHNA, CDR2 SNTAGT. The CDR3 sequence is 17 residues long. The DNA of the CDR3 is TGTGCCAGCAGTGACGACAGGGGAAAAACCTTGGGTCAGCCCCAGCATTTT. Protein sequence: CASSDDRGKTLGQPQHF.

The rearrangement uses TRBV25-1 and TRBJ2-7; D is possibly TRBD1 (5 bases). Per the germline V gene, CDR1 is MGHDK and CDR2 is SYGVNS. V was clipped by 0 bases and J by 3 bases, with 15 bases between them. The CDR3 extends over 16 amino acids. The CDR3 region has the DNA TGTGCCAGCAGTGAATATTCGTTTGCCGACAGCTACGAGCAGTACTTC. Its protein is CASSEYSFADSYEQYF.